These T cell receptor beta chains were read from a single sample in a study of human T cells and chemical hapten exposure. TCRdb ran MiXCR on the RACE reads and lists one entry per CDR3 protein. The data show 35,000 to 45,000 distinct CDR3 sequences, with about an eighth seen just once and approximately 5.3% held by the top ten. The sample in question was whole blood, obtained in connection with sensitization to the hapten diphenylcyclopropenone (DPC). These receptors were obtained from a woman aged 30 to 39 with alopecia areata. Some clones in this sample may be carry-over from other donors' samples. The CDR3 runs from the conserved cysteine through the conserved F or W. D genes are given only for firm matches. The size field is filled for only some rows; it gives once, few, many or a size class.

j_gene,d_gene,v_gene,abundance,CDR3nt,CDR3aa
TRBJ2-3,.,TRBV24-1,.,TGTGCCACCAGTGATCCTAGCAGATACACAGATACGCAGTATTTT,CATSDPSRYTDTQYF
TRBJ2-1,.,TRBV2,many,TGTGCCAGCAGTGAAACCAGGCTCCACTACAATGAGCAGTTCTTC,CASSETRLHYNEQFF
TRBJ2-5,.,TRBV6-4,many,TGTGCCAGCGGGTTGGAACGACTAACCAAAGAGACCCAGTACTTC,CASGLERLTKETQYF
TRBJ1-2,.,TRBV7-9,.,TGTGCCAGCAGCTTAGCGGCAGGGGCCTCCTATGGCTACACCTTC,CASSLAAGASYGYTF
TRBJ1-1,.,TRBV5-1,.,TGCGCCAGCAGACCGGACAGCCCGAACACTGAAGCTTTCTTT,CASRPDSPNTEAFF
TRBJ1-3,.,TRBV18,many,TGTGCCAGCTCACCGGCAGGTTCTGGAAACACCATATATTTT,CASSPAGSGNTIYF
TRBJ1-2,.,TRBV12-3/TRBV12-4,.,TGTGCCAGCAGGACCGGGGGGCGAGGTAATGGCTACACCTTC,CASRTGGRGNGYTF
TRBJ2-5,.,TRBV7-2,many,TGTGCCAGCACCGGGGACAACGAAGAGACCCAGTACTTC,CASTGDNEETQYF
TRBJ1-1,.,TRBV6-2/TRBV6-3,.,TGTGCCAGCAGTCGCACTAACAGGGTGACTGAAGCTTTCTTT,CASSRTNRVTEAFF
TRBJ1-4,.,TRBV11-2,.,TGTGCCAGCAGCTTTCAAAGTGGAACTAATGAAAAACTGTTTTTT,CASSFQSGTNEKLFF
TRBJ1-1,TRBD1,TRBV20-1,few,TGCAGTGCTGGTTCAGGGGGGGACACTGAAGCTTTCTTT,CSAGSGGDTEAFF
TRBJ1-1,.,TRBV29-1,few,TGCAGCGTCGGGAGGGAGACGGAAGCTTTCTTT,CSVGRETEAFF
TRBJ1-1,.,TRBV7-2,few,TGTGCCAGCAGCACTGAAGGGAACACTGAAGCTTTCTTT,CASSTEGNTEAFF
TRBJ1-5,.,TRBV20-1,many,TGCAGTGCTAGAGAAGGTCAGGGTGACCAGCCCCAGCATTTT,CSAREGQGDQPQHF
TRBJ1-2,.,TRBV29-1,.,TGCAGCGTAGCGGCAGCTAACTATGGCTACACCTTC,CSVAAANYGYTF
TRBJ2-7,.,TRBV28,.,TGTGCCAGCAGCCTAGAATACGAGCAGTACTTC,CASSLEYEQYF
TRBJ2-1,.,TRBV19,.,TGTGCCAGTAGTATATCCGTTTCTACCAGGTATGAGCAGTTCTTC,CASSISVSTRYEQFF
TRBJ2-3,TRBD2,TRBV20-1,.,TGCAGTGCGGGGGAGCGGGAGGCCAGCACAGATACGCAGTATTTT,CSAGEREASTDTQYF
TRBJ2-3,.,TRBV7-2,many,TGTGCCAGCAGCTTCGAGCGGGTAGATACGCAGTATTTT,CASSFERVDTQYF
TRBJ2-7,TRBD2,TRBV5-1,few,TGCGCCAGCAGCCCGGGACTAGCGGCTTACGAGCAGTACTTC,CASSPGLAAYEQYF
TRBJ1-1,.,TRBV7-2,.,TGTGCCAGCAGCTTATCGGCAGGGCTCACTGAAGCTTTCTTT,CASSLSAGLTEAFF
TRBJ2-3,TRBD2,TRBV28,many,TGTGCCAGCAGTTTATCGGGGGGAGATACGCAGTATTTT,CASSLSGGDTQYF
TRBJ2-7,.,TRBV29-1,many,TGCAGCGTTCGGCAGGGCTCCTACGAGCAGTACTTC,CSVRQGSYEQYF
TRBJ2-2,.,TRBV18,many,TGTGCCAGCGAACACACCGGGGAGCTGTTTTTT,CASEHTGELFF